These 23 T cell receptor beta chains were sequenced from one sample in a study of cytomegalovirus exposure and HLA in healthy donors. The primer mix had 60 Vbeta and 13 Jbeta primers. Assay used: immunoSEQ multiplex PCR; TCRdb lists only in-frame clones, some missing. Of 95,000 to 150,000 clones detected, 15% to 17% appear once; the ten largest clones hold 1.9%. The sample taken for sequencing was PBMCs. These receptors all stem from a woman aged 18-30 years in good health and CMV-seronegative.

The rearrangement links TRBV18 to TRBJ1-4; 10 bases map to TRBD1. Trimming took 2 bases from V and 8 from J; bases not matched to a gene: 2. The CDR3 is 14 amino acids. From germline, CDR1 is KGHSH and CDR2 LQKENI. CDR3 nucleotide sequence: TGTGCCAGCTCACCAGACAGGGGGCAAGAAAAACTGTTTTTT. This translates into CASSPDRGQEKLFF.

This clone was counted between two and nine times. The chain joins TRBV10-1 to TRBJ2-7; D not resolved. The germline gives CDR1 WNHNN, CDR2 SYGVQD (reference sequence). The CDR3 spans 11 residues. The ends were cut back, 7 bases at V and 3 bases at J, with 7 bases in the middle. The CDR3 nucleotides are TGCGCCAGCAAAAGAGGCTACGAGCAGTACTTC. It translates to CASKRGYEQYF.

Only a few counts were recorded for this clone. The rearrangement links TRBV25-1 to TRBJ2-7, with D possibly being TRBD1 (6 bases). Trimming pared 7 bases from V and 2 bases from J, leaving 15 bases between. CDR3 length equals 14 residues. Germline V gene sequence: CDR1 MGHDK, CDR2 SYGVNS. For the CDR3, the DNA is TGTGCCAGCACAACCGGGACAAAAACCTACGAGCAGTACTTC. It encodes CASTTGTKTYEQYF.

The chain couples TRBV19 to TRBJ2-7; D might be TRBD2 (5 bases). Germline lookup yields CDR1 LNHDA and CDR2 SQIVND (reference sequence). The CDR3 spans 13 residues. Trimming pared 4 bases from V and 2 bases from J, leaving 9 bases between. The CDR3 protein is CASSRTDTYEQYF. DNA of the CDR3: TGTGCCAGTAGTAGGACTGATACCTACGAGCAGTACTTC.

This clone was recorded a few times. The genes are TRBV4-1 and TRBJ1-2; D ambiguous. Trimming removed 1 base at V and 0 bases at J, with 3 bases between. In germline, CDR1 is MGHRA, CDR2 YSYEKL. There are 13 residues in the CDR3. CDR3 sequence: CASSQVSNYGYTF. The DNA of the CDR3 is TGCGCCAGCAGCCAAGTATCTAACTATGGCTACACCTTC.

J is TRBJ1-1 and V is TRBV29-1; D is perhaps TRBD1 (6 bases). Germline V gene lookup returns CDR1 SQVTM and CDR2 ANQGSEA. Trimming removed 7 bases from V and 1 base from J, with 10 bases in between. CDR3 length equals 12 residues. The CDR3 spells CSAGQSNTEAFF. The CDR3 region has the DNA TGCAGCGCCGGACAGTCGAACACTGAAGCTTTCTTT.

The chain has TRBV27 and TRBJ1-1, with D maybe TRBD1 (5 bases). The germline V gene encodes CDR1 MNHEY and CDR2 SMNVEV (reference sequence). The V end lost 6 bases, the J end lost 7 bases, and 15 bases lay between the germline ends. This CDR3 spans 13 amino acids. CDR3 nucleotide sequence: TGTGCCAGCAGGGGGGGAGTTATCTATGAAGCTTTCTTT. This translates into CASRGGVIYEAFF.

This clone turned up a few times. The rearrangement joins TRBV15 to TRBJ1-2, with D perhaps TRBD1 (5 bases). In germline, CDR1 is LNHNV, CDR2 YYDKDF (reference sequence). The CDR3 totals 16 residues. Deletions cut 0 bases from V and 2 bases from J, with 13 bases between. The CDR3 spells CATSREELGANYGYTF. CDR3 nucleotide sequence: TGTGCCACCAGCAGAGAAGAGTTAGGGGCAAACTATGGCTACACCTTC.

The CDR3: CAWSTSEPYEQYF. In nucleotides, the CDR3 is TGTGCCTGGAGTACTAGCGAGCCCTACGAGCAGTACTTC. V usage is TRBV30 and J usage is TRBJ2-7; 7 nucleotides match TRBD2. CDR1 GTSNPN and CDR2 SVGIG come from the germline V gene (reference sequence). The J segment lost 2 bases and the V segment lost 2 bases, leaving 3 bases of the junction unmatched. The CDR3 is made up of 13 amino acids.

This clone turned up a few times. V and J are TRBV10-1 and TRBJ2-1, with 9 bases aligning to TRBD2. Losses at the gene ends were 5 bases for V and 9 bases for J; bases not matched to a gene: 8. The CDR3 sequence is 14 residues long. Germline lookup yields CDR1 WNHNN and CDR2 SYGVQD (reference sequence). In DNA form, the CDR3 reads TGCGCCAGCAGTTTGATAGCGGGAGCGGGTGAGCAGTTCTTC. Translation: CASSLIAGAGEQFF.

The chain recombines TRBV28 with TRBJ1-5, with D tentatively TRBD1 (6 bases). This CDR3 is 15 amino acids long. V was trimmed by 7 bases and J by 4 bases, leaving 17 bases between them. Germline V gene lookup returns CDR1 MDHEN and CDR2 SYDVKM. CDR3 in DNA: TGTGCCAGCACCGAAGGACAGTTTGAAAATCAGCCCCAGCATTTT. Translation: CASTEGQFENQPQHF.

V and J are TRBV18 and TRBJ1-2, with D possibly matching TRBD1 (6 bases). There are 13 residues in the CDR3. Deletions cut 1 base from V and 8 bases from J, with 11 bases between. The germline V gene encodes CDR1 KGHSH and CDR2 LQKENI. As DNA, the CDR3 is TGTGCCAGCTCACCACTGGGGGCCGAGGGCTACACCTTC. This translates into CASSPLGAEGYTF. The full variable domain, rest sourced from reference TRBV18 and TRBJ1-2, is NAGVMQNPRHLVRRRGQEARLRCSPMKGHSHVYWYRQLPEEGLKFMVYLQKENIIDESGMPKERFSAEFPKEGPSILRIQQVVRGDSAAYFCASSPLGAEGYTFGSGTRLTVV.

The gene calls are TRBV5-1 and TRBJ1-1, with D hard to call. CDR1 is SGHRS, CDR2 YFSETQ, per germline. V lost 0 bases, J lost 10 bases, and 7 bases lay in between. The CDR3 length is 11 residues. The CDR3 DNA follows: TGCGCCAGCAGCTTGGCGGGGAGAGCTTTCTTT. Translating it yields CASSLAGRAFF.

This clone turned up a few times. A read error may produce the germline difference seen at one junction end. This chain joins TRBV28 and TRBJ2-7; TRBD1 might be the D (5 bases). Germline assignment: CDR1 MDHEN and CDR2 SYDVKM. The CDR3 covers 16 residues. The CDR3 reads CASSLPQGYGDHEQYF. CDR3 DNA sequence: TGTGCCAGCAGTTTACCGCAGGGTTATGGAGATCACGAGCAGTACTTT. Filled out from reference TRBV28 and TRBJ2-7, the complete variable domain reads DVKVTQSSRYLVKRTGEKVFLECVQDMDHENMFWYRQDPGLGLRLIYFSYDVKMKEKGDIPEGYSVSREKKERFSLILESASTNQTSMYLCASSLPQGYGDHEQYFGPGTRLTVT.

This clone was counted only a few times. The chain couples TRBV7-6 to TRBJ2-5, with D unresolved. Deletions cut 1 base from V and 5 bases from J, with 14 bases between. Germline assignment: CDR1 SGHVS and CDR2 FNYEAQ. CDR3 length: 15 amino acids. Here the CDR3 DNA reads TGTGCCAGCAGCTTAGGGCAGATGGTCTCGGAGACCCAGTACTTC. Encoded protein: CASSLGQMVSETQYF.

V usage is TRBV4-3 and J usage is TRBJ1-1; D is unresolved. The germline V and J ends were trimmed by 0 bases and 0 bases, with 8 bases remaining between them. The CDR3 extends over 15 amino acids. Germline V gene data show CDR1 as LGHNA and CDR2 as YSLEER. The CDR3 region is CASSQDWAVNTEAFF. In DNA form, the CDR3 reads TGCGCCAGCAGCCAAGATTGGGCAGTGAACACTGAAGCTTTCTTT.

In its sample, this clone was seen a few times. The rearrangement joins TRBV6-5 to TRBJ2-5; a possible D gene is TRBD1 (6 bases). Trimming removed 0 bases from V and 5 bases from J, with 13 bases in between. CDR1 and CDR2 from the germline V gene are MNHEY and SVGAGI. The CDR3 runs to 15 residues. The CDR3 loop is CASSYSRHREETQYF. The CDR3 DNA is TGTGCCAGCAGTTACTCGAGGCACAGGGAGGAGACCCAGTACTTC.

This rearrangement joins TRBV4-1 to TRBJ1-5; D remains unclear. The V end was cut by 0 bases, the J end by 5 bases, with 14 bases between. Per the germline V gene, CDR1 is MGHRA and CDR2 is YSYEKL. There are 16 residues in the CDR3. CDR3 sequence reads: CASSQDLMEGYQPQHF. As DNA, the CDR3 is TGCGCCAGCAGCCAAGATCTTATGGAGGGATATCAGCCCCAGCATTTT.

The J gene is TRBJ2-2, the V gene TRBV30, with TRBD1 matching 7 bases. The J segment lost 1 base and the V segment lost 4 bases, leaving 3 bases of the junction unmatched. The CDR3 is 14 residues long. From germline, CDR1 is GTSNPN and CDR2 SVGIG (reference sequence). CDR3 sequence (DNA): TGTGCCTGGATTGGGACAGTGAACACCGGGGAGCTGTTTTTT. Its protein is CAWIGTVNTGELFF.

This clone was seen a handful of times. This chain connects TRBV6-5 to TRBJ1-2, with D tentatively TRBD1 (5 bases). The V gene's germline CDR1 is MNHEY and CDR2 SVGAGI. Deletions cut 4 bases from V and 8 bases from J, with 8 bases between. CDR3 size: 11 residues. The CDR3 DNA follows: TGTGCCAGCAGTTCCAGACAGGGCTACACCTTC. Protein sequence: CASSSRQGYTF.

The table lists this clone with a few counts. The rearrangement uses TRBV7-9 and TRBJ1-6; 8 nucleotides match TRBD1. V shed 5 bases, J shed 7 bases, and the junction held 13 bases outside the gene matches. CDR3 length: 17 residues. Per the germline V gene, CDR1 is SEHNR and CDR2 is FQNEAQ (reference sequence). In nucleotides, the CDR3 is TGTGCCAGCAGCCGCTTCGGGGGGCAGGGGGCCAATTCACCCCTCCACTTT. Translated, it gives CASSRFGGQGANSPLHF.

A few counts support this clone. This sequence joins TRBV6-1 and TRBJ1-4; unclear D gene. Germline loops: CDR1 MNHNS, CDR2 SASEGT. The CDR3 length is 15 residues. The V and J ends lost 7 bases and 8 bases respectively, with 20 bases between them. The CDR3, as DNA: TGTGCCAGCAACCGAGGAACGGCCCAACGCGAAAAACTGTTTTTT. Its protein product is CASNRGTAQREKLFF.

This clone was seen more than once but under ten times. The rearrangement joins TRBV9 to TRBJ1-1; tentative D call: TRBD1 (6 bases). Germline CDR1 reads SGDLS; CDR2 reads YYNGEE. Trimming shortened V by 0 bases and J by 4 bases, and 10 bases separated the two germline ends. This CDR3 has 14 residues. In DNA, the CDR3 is TGTGCCAGCAGCGTAGTACAGGGCGGCACTGAAGCTTTCTTT. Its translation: CASSVVQGGTEAFF.